This T cell receptor beta chain originates from a study of T cells in Graves' hyperthyroidism and ophthalmopathy. Study as a whole: Peripheral blood was acquired at first diagnosis, ahead of any therapy whatsoever. Findings of the study overall: Ophthalmopathy and stable hyperthyroidism were told apart by a 13 V-J model. Peripheral blood also featured most of the thyroid clonotypes expanded above 0.001.

Many counts were recorded for this clonotype. Its specificity is not known. CDR1 and CDR2 (germline): SNHLY, FYNNEI. Trimming took 2 bases from V and 1 from J, leaving 11 bases between them. The CDR3 is 15 amino acids. From 10 ml of fresh peripheral blood, PBMCs were isolated. Amplified regions were TCR beta CDR3 sequences from RNA transcripts. HTBI primers were used for first-round RT-PCR of the TCR CDR3. TCRdb re-derived calls from the multiplex PCR reads in MiXCR, one entry per CDR3 protein. The sample comprises around 600,000 distinct CDR3 sequences, around 15% of which are singletons, and roughly 3.3% rests with the top ten.

This receptor was identified in a woman in her thirties or forties with Graves' ophthalmopathy. The sequenced sample consisted of blood. The chain uses TRBV2 and TRBJ1-1; the D is unclear. The CDR3 coding sequence is TGTGCCAGCAGTGAATTAAGGTTCGGGAACACTGAAGCTTTCTTT. This codes for CASSELRFGNTEAFF.